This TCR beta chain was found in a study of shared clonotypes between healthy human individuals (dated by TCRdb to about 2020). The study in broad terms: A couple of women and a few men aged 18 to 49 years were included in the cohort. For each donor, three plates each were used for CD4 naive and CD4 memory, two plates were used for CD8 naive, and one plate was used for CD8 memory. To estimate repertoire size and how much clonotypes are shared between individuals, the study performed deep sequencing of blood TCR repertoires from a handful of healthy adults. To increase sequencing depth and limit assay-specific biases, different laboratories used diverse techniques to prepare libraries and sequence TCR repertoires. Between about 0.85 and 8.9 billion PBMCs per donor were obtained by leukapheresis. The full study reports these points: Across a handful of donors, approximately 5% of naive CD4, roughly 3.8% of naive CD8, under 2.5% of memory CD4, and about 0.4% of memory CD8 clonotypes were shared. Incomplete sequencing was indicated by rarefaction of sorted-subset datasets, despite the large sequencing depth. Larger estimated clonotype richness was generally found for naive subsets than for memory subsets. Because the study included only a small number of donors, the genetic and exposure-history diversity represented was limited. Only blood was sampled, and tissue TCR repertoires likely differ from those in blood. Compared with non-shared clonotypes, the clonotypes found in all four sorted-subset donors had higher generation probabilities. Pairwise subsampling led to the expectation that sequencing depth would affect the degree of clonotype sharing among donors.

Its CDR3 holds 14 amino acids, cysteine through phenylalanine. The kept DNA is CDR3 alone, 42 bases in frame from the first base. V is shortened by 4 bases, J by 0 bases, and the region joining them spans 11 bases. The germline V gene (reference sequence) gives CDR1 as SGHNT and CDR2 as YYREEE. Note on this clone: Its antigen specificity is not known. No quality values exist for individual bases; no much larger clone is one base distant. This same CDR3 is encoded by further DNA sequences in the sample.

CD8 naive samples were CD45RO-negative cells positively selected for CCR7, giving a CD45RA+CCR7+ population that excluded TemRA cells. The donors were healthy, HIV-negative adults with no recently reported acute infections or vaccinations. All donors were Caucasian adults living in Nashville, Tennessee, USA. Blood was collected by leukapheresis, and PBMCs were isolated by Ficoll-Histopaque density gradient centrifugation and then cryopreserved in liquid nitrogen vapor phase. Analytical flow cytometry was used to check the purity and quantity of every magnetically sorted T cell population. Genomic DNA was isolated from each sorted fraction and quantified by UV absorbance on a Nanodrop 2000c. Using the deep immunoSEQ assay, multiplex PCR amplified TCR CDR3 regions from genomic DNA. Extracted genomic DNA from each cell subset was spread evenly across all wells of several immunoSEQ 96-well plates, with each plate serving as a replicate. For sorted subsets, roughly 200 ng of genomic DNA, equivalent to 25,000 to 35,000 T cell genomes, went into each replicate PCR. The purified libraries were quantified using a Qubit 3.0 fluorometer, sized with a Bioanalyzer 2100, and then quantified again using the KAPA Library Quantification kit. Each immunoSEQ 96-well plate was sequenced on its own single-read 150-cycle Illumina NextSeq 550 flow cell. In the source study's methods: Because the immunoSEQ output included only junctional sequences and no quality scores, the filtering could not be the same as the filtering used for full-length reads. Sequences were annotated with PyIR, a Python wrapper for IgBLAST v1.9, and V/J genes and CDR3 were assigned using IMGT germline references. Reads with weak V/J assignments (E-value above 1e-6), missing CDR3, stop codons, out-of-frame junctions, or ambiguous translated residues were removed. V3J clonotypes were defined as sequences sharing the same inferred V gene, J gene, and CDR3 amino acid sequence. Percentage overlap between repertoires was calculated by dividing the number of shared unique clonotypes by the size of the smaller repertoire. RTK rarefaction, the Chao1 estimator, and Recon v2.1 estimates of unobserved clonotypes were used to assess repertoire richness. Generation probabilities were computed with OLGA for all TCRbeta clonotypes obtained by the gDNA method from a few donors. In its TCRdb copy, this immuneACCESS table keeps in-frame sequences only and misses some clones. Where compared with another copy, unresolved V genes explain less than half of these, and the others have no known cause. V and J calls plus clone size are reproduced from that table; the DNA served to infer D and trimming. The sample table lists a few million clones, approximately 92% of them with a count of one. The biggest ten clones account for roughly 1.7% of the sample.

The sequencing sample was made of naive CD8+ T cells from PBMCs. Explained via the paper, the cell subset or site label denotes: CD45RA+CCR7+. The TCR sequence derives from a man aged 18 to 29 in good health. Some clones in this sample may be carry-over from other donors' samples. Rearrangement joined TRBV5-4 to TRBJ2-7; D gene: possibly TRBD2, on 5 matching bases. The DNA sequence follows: TGTGCCAGCAGCCTCCCCGGGATCTCCTACGAGCAGTACTTC. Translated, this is CASSLPGISYEQYF. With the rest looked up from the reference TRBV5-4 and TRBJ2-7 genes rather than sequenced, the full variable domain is ETGVTQSPTHLIKTRGQQVTLRCSSQSGHNTVSWYQQALGQGPQFIFQYYREEENGRGNFPPRFSGLQFPNYSSELNVNALELDDSALYLCASSLPGISYEQYFGPGTRLTVT.